This entry concerns a single TCR beta chain. No antigen is known for it. Treatment noted: oral pan-JAK inhibitor, 5-10 mg twice daily. The sample comes from a study of CD8+ T cells in alopecia areata. Study results and limitations: Scalp sequencing captures resident alphabeta T cells of normal skin too.

Germline loops: CDR1 SGHAT, CDR2 FQNNGV. The V end was cut by 5 bases, the J end by 8 bases, with 12 bases between. This CDR3 contains 12 residues. RNA extraction and reverse transcription yielded cDNA as sequencing template. The method was immunoSEQ multiplex PCR; TCRdb's version includes in-frame clones alone and lacks a portion of them. The sample comprises nearly 95,000 clones, approximately 70% of which are singletons, and roughly 17% rests with the top ten. This clonotype was sampled from a human donor with alopecia areata. Sequencing used CD8+ T cells sorted from blood, obtained between weeks 43 and 45, from a patient treated with tofacitinib. V and J are TRBV11-2 and TRBJ1-1, with D tentatively TRBD1 (5 bases). The CDR3 is CASSVGGGEAFF. CDR3 nucleotides: TGTGCCAGCAGCGTGGGCGGGGGAGAAGCTTTCTTT.